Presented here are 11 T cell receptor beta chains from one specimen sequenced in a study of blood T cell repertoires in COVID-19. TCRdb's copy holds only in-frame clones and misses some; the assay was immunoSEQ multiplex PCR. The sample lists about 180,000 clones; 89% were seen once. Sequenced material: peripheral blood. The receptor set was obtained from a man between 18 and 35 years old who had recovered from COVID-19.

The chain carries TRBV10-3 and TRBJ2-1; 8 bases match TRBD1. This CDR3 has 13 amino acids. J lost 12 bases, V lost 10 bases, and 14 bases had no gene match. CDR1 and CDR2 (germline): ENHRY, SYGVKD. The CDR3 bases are TGTGCCACAAGACAGGGGTCCTACCCCGTGCAGTTCTTC. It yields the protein CATRQGSYPVQFF.

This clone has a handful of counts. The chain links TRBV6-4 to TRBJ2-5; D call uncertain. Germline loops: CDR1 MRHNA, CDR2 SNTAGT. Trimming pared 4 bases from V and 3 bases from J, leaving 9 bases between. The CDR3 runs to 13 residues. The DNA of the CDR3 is TGTGCCAGCAGTGCGAACTCCGAAGAGACCCAGTACTTC. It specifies CASSANSEETQYF.

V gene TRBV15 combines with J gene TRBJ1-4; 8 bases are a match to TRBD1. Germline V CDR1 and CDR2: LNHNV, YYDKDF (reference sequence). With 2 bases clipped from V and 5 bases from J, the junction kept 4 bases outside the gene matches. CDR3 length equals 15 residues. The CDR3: CATSRSGTGNEKLFF. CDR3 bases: TGTGCCACCAGCAGATCCGGGACAGGCAATGAAAAACTGTTTTTT.

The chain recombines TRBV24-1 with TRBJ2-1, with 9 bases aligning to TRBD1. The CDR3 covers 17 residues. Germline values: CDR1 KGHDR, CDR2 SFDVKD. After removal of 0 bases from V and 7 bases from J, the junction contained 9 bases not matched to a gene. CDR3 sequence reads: CATSDLSTGGFGNEQFF. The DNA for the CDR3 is TGTGCCACCAGTGATTTGTCTACAGGGGGCTTCGGGAATGAGCAGTTCTTC.

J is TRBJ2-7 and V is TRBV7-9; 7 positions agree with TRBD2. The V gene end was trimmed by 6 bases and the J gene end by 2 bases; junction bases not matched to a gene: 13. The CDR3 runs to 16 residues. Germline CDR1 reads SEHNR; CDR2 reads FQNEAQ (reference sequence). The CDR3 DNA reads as TGTGCCAGCAGTGACAGTCAGCGGGGCCCCGCCTACGAGCAGTACTTC. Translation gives CASSDSQRGPAYEQYF.

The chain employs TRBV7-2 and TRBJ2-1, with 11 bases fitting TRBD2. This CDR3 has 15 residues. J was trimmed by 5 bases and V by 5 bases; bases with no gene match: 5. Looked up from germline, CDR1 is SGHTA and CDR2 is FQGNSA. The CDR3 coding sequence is TGTGCCAGCAGCCTTAGCGGGAGGGGTCACAATGAGCAGTTCTTC. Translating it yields CASSLSGRGHNEQFF.

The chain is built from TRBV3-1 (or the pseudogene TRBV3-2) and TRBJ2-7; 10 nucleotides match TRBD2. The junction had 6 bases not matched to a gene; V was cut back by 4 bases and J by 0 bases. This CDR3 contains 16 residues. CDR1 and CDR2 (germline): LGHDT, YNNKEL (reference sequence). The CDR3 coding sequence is TGTGCCAGCAGCCGGGGACTAGCGATTAGCTCCTACGAGCAGTACTTC. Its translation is CASSRGLAISSYEQYF.

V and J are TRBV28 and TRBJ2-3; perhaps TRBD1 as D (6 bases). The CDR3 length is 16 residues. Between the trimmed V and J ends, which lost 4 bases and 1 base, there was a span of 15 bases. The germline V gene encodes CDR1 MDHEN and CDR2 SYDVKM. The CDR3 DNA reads TGTGCCAGCAGTTCCATACAGGGTAAACGCACAGATACGCAGTATTTT. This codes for CASSSIQGKRTDTQYF. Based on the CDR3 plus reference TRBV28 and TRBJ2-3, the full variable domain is DVKVTQSSRYLVKRTGEKVFLECVQDMDHENMFWYRQDPGLGLRLIYFSYDVKMKEKGDIPEGYSVSREKKERFSLILESASTNQTSMYLCASSSIQGKRTDTQYFGPGTRLTVL.

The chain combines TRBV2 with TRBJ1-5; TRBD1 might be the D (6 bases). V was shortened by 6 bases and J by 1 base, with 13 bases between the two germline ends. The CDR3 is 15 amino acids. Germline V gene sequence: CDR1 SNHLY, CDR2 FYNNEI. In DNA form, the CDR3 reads TGTGCCAGCAGGGTATCTACAGGGAGCAATCAGCCCCAGCATTTT. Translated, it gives CASRVSTGSNQPQHF.

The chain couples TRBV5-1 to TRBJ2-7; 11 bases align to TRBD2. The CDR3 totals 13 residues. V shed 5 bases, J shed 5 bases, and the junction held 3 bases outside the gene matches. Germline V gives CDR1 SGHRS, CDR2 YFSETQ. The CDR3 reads CASRLAGGDEQYF. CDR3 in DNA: TGCGCCAGCAGGTTAGCGGGAGGGGACGAGCAGTACTTC.

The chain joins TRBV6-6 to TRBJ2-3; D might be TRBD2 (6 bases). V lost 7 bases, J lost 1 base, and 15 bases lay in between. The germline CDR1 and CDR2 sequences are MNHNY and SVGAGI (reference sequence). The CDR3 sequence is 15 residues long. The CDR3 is CASKSTGVGTDTQYF. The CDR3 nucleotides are TGTGCCAGCAAATCCACGGGAGTGGGCACAGATACGCAGTATTTT.